This TCR beta chain was identified in a study of blood T cells in healthy people across ages. Whole-study findings and limits: It was the long-lived donors that had more naive CD4+ cells and higher diversity than aged donors. Expanded clonotype shifts may have been confounded, as the donors had an unknown CMV status. Diversity figures based on one million T cells were deemed too low.

Researchers isolated at least 7 million PBMCs per sample. This clonotype was picked up many times. The target antigen is unknown. Trimming at V came to 2 bases and at J to 3 bases, leaving 4 bases not matched to a gene. The CDR3 runs 14 residues. CDR1 and CDR2 (germline): DFQATT, SNEGSKA (reference sequence). Next came a second PCR, run for about 7 to 12 cycles, which used a sample-barcoded 5' primer along with a J-beta primer mix. TCRdb redid the calling of the 5' RACE reads with MiXCR, one entry per CDR3 protein. The sample holds just under 900,000 distinct CDR3 sequences, more than 25% seen once. This receptor was taken from a woman of 80 years or more in good health. Sequencing input: blood. V and J are TRBV20-1 and TRBJ2-3; TRBD2 matches at 8 bases. The chain's CDR3 is CSARPGLVTDTQYF. The CDR3 bases are TGCAGTGCTAGACCGGGACTAGTAACAGATACGCAGTATTTT.